This entry lists 26 T cell receptor beta chains sequenced from one sample in a study of blood T cell repertoires in COVID-19. Some clones are missing from TCRdb's copy, which holds only in-frame ones; the method was immunoSEQ multiplex PCR. The table records about 210,000 clones, around 89% of them present only once. Sequenced material: peripheral blood. These receptors came from a man between 65 and 85 years old with acute or convalescent COVID-19.

The chain carries TRBV5-5 and TRBJ2-1, with D maybe TRBD2 (5 bases). Trimming stripped 4 bases from V and 6 bases from J, with 20 bases between. Germline CDR1 reads SGHKS; CDR2 reads YYEKEE (reference sequence). The CDR3 is made up of 16 amino acids. Here the CDR3 DNA reads TGTGCCAGCAGCCCGGGGAGTGTGGTCCGTATCAATGAGCAGTTCTTC. Encoded protein: CASSPGSVVRINEQFF. The full variable domain, its missing parts supplied by reference TRBV5-5 and TRBJ2-1, is DAGVTQSPTHLIKTRGQQVTLRCSPISGHKSVSWYQQVLGQGPQFIFQYYEKEERGRGNFPDRFSARQFPNYSSELNVNALLLGDSALYLCASSPGSVVRINEQFFGPGTRLTVL.

The gene calls are TRBV5-1 and TRBJ2-4; D perhaps matches TRBD1 (6 bases). In germline, CDR1 is SGHRS, CDR2 YFSETQ. This CDR3 has 16 amino acids. Trimming cost V 5 bases and J 5 bases, with 20 bases left between them. The chain's CDR3 is CASRGGPSSGENIQYF. The CDR3 DNA sequence: TGCGCCAGCAGAGGGGGACCTAGCTCAGGGGAAAACATTCAGTACTTC.

The J gene is TRBJ2-5, the V gene TRBV7-2; weak D call: TRBD2 (5 bases). The germline CDR1 and CDR2 sequences are SGHTA and FQGNSA. The CDR3 spans 14 residues. The V end lost 1 base, the J end lost 10 bases, and 16 bases lay between the germline ends. Here the CDR3 DNA reads TGTGCCAGCAGCTTAGTGGTTACCGAGGGTAGCCAGTACTTC. Its translation is CASSLVVTEGSQYF. The variable domain in full, with the rest retrieved from reference TRBV7-2 and TRBJ2-5, is GAGVSQSPSNKVTEKGKDVELRCDPISGHTALYWYRQSLGQGLEFLIYFQGNSAPDKSGLPSDRFSAERTGGSVSTLTIQRTQQEDSAVYLCASSLVVTEGSQYFGPGTRLLVL.

Only a few counts were recorded for this clone. V usage is TRBV5-4 and J usage is TRBJ1-1, with D possibly TRBD1 on 5 matching bases. Germline loops: CDR1 SGHNT, CDR2 YYREEE (reference sequence). Trimming pared 0 bases from V and 5 bases from J, leaving 17 bases between. This CDR3 contains 16 residues. The CDR3 nucleotides read TGTGCCAGCAGCTTGGGAGTGGCCCGTAGGGGAACTGAAGCTTTCTTT. This codes for CASSLGVARRGTEAFF.

The CDR3 reads CASSTSGRGTGELFF. The DNA for the CDR3 is TGTGCCAGTAGTACTAGCGGGAGGGGCACCGGGGAGCTGTTTTTT. The J gene is TRBJ2-2, the V gene TRBV19; 12 nucleotides match TRBD2. Per the germline V gene, CDR1 is LNHDA and CDR2 is SQIVND (reference sequence). Trimming at V came to 4 bases and at J to 4 bases, leaving 1 base not matched to a gene. The CDR3 runs to 15 residues.

This sequence joins TRBV14 and TRBJ2-1, with 10 bases identical to TRBD2. This CDR3 is built from 15 residues. V lost 4 bases to trimming and J lost 7 bases; unmatched junction nucleotides: 7. The V gene's germline CDR1 is SGHDN and CDR2 FVKESK. The CDR3 sequence: CASSRKLAGGNEQFF. CDR3 nucleotides: TGTGCCAGCAGCCGAAAATTAGCGGGAGGTAATGAGCAGTTCTTC.

The chain joins TRBV3-1 (or the pseudogene TRBV3-2) to TRBJ1-2; D is unclear. Between the trimmed V and J ends, which lost 1 base and 7 bases, there was a span of 7 bases. The CDR3 consists of 12 residues. CDR1 and CDR2 from the germline V gene are LGHDT and YNNKEL (reference sequence). The CDR3 region is CASSQGPSGYTF. The CDR3 DNA reads as TGTGCCAGCAGCCAAGGTCCGAGTGGCTACACCTTC.

The chain carries TRBV7-8 and TRBJ1-1; the D is unclear. Trimming cost V 7 bases and J 8 bases, with 17 bases left between them. This CDR3 contains 13 residues. Germline CDR1 is SGHVS and CDR2 is FQNEAQ. CDR3 bases: TGTGCCAGCAAAAGGAAAGGCCTAGGAGAAGCTTTCTTT. Translating it yields CASKRKGLGEAFF.

This chain connects TRBV7-9 to TRBJ1-1; weak D call: TRBD1 (5 bases). Germline values: CDR1 SEHNR, CDR2 FQNEAQ (reference sequence). V lost 3 bases to trimming and J lost 1 base, with 9 bases between them. The CDR3 extends over 14 amino acids. CDR3 in amino acids: CASSFTTGNTEAFF. The CDR3 DNA reads TGTGCCAGCAGCTTCACTACAGGGAACACTGAAGCTTTCTTT.

The chain has TRBV5-1 and TRBJ2-1, with 10 bases that match TRBD2. The germline gives CDR1 SGHRS, CDR2 YFSETQ. This CDR3 is built from 16 residues. Losses at the gene ends were 0 bases for V and 6 bases for J; bases not matched to a gene: 6. DNA for the CDR3: TGCGCCAGCAGCTTGGGAGGACTAGCGGACTTCAATGAGCAGTTCTTC. Protein: CASSLGGLADFNEQFF.

The V and J genes are TRBV19 and TRBJ2-6; 11 bases line up with TRBD1. J gave up 0 bases and V 5 bases, and 0 bases lay outside the gene matches. Germline CDR1 and CDR2: LNHDA and SQIVND (reference sequence). The CDR3 extends over 16 amino acids. The CDR3, as DNA: TGTGCCAGTAGTGGGACAGGGGGCTCTGGGGCCAACGTCCTGACTTTC. Its protein product is CASSGTGGSGANVLTF.

This chain's CDR3 is CASSLALAATQETQYF. The DNA of the CDR3 is TGTGCCAGCAGCTTGGCACTAGCGGCCACCCAAGAGACCCAGTACTTC. The rearrangement joins TRBV7-2 to TRBJ2-5, with 8 bases aligning to TRBD2. The germline V gene encodes CDR1 SGHTA and CDR2 FQGNSA. V lost 3 bases, J lost 1 base, and 7 bases stayed unmatched. The CDR3 sequence is 16 residues long.

This chain connects TRBV29-1 to TRBJ1-2; D not resolved. Germline V gene lookup returns CDR1 SQVTM and CDR2 ANQGSEA. CDR3 size: 13 residues. V dropped 4 bases and J dropped 3 bases, with 12 bases sitting between them. As DNA, the CDR3 is TGCAGCGTTGTGGCAGGTGCAGACTATGGCTACACCTTC. Encoded protein: CSVVAGADYGYTF.

This chain joins TRBV27 and TRBJ2-7, with TRBD1 matching 11 bases. Germline CDR1 is MNHEY and CDR2 is SMNVEV (reference sequence). The V segment lost 5 bases and the J segment 2 bases; nucleotides outside the gene matches: 8. This CDR3 has 16 amino acids. CDR3 nucleotides: TGTGCCAGCAGTCCAGGGACAGGGGGAGGAACCTACGAGCAGTACTTC. Its translation: CASSPGTGGGTYEQYF.

V is TRBV20-1 and J is TRBJ1-2; 8 nucleotides match TRBD1. The V gene end was trimmed by 5 bases and the J gene end by 12 bases; junction bases not matched to a gene: 8. The CDR3 is made up of 11 amino acids. Germline V lookup: CDR1 DFQATT, CDR2 SNEGSKA (reference sequence). The CDR3 is CSAGQGGWDTF. CDR3 DNA sequence: TGCAGTGCTGGACAGGGAGGGTGGGACACCTTC.

As for this clone: Other DNA sequences in this sample translate to the same CDR3. V usage is TRBV6-1 and J usage is TRBJ2-5; D gene unclear. Trimming left V 6 bases short and J 0 bases short, with 8 bases between. The CDR3 totals 13 residues. Germline V gene sequence: CDR1 MNHNS, CDR2 SASEGT. The CDR3 DNA sequence: TGTGCCAGCAGCAACAGTAACCAAGAGACCCAGTACTTC. This codes for CASSNSNQETQYF.

J is TRBJ1-2 and V is TRBV30, with D possibly being TRBD1 (6 bases). The CDR3 runs 13 residues. The V and J ends lost 3 bases and 7 bases respectively, with 15 bases between them. Germline V gives CDR1 GTSNPN, CDR2 SVGIG (reference sequence). The CDR3 is CAWRVPGVGGYTF. The CDR3 DNA follows: TGTGCCTGGAGAGTGCCAGGGGTAGGTGGCTACACCTTC.

CDR3 coding DNA: TGCAGCGTCCGAGCCGGGATGGGGAATGAAAAACTGTTTTTT. Translated: CSVRAGMGNEKLFF. The chain is built from TRBV29-1 and TRBJ1-4; D remains unclear. This CDR3 has 14 residues. Germline loops: CDR1 SQVTM, CDR2 ANQGSEA. The V end lost 6 bases, the J end lost 5 bases, and 16 bases lay between the germline ends.

The chain links TRBV5-4 to TRBJ2-3; 7 positions agree with TRBD1. This CDR3 is 14 amino acids long. V gave up 4 bases and J gave up 1 base; unmatched junction bases: 3. CDR1 and CDR2 from the germline V gene are SGHNT and YYREEE (reference sequence). This chain's CDR3 is CASSRGTGTDTQYF. CDR3 nucleotide sequence: TGTGCCAGCAGCAGAGGGACAGGCACAGATACGCAGTATTTT. Full variable domain (rest looked up from reference TRBV5-4 and TRBJ2-3): ETGVTQSPTHLIKTRGQQVTLRCSSQSGHNTVSWYQQALGQGPQFIFQYYREEENGRGNFPPRFSGLQFPNYSSELNVNALELDDSALYLCASSRGTGTDTQYFGPGTRLTVL.

CDR3 sequence reads: CSVERLDTETYEQYF. The CDR3 DNA sequence: TGCAGCGTTGAAAGGTTGGACACGGAGACCTACGAGCAGTACTTC. The chain joins TRBV29-1 to TRBJ2-7, with D possibly being TRBD1 (5 bases). V lost 2 bases to trimming and J lost 2 bases, with 16 bases between them. The V gene's germline CDR1 is SQVTM and CDR2 ANQGSEA. The CDR3 contains 15 residues.

The chain recombines TRBV27 with TRBJ2-7, with a weak D call TRBD2 (5 bases). Trimming cost V 6 bases and J 2 bases, with 17 bases left between them. The CDR3 has 15 residues. From germline, CDR1 is MNHEY and CDR2 SMNVEV (reference sequence). CDR3 nucleotides: TGTGCCAGCAGCCCCGGACTCAACCTCGCCTACGAGCAGTACTTC. It is translated as CASSPGLNLAYEQYF.

This rearrangement joins TRBV12-5 to TRBJ2-1; TRBD2 aligns across 9 bases. The CDR3 length is 14 residues. V gave up 3 bases and J gave up 10 bases; unmatched junction bases: 7. CDR1 LGHNT and CDR2 FRNRAP come from the germline V gene. The CDR3 DNA sequence: TGTGCTAGTGGTTTCGGGACTAGCTGGGGCGAGCAGTTCTTC. Amino acid sequence: CASGFGTSWGEQFF.

The rearrangement joins TRBV9 to TRBJ2-4; a possible D gene is TRBD2 (5 bases). Germline assignment: CDR1 SGDLS and CDR2 YYNGEE. The CDR3 extends over 13 amino acids. V lost 0 bases to trimming and J lost 6 bases, with 7 bases between them. The CDR3 bases are TGTGCCAGCAGCGTAGGAGGGAGAAACATTCAGTACTTC. Amino acid sequence: CASSVGGRNIQYF.

In this sample, this clone turned up once. The chain carries TRBV4-2 and TRBJ2-7; 16 nucleotides line up with TRBD2. The V gene's germline CDR1 is LGHNA and CDR2 YNFKEQ. After removal of 8 bases from V and 5 bases from J, the junction contained 18 bases not matched to a gene. The CDR3 consists of 19 residues. The CDR3 region has the DNA TGTGCCAGCGGGTCGGGGACTAGCGGGAGGGCCGCTTTTTCGGACGAGCAGTACTTC. Translated, it gives CASGSGTSGRAAFSDEQYF.

The J gene is TRBJ2-1, the V gene TRBV7-8, with 13 bases fitting TRBD2. Unmatched junction bases numbered 8, after V lost 7 bases and J lost 14 bases. This CDR3 has 13 residues. The V gene's germline CDR1 is SGHVS and CDR2 FQNEAQ. The CDR3 DNA sequence: TGTGCCAGCACCCTACTAGCGGGAGGGCCCGAGTTCTTC. Protein: CASTLLAGGPEFF.

This chain uses TRBV19 with TRBJ1-1; possibly TRBD1 for D (6 bases). Trimming left V 8 bases short and J 3 bases short, with 13 bases between. Germline assignment: CDR1 LNHDA and CDR2 SQIVND (reference sequence). There are 13 residues in the CDR3. The CDR3 is CASGQWRDTEAFF. CDR3 in DNA: TGTGCCAGTGGACAGTGGAGAGACACTGAAGCTTTCTTT.